One sample yielded the 20 T cell receptor beta chains listed below, sequenced in a study of CD8 T cells in Susac syndrome. Reverse transcription used about 0.45 to 1 ug RNA and random hexamers. TCRdb re-called the immunoSEQ multiplex PCR reads with MiXCR, one entry per CDR3 protein. The sample lists roughly 120,000 distinct CDR3 sequences, more than 85% occurring once. Sequences were obtained from CD8+ T cells from PBMCs. These TCRs come from a human donor with multiple sclerosis.

CDR3 nucleotides: TGCGCCAGCAGCCAAGTAAGGGATCGGACAGATACGCAGTATTTT. Its translation: CASSQVRDRTDTQYF. The chain recombines TRBV4-1 with TRBJ2-3; D gene uncertain. Trimming removed 1 base at V and 3 bases at J, with 11 bases between. Germline loops: CDR1 MGHRA, CDR2 YSYEKL. The CDR3 runs 15 residues.

The J gene is TRBJ2-7, the V gene TRBV5-6; D might be TRBD1 (5 bases). The germline CDR1 and CDR2 sequences are SGHDT and YYEEEE. V lost 2 bases and J 3 bases, leaving 9 bases between the germline ends. This CDR3 is built from 13 residues. The CDR3 nucleotides are TGTGCCAGCAGCTTCCCAGACAGCTACGAGCAGTACGTC. It translates to CASSFPDSYEQYV.

The chain links TRBV12-3 or TRBV12-4 to TRBJ1-5; no clear D. This CDR3 is 16 amino acids long. V was clipped by 4 bases and J by 0 bases, with 13 bases between them. CDR3 region: CASSYDGYDSNQPQHF. The CDR3 DNA sequence: TGTGCCAGCAGTTACGACGGGTACGATAGCAATCAGCCCCAGCATTTT.

The chain recombines TRBV6-1 with TRBJ2-5; 9 nucleotides align to TRBD2. Germline V gene sequence: CDR1 MNHNS, CDR2 SASEGT. CDR3 length: 18 amino acids. J lost 0 bases, V lost 3 bases, and 11 bases had no gene match. In DNA form, the CDR3 reads TGTGCCAGCAGTGAGTTGCGGGGGGGCGTAATGTACCAAGAGACCCAGTACTTC. This encodes CASSELRGGVMYQETQYF.

The chain has TRBV24-1 and TRBJ1-6; D perhaps matches TRBD1 (6 bases). The CDR3 is made up of 13 amino acids. Trimming shortened V by 4 bases and J by 7 bases, and 7 bases separated the two germline ends. The germline V gene has CDR1 KGHDR and CDR2 SFDVKD. The CDR3 DNA sequence: TGTGCCACCAGTGAGCAGGGGAATTCACCCCTCCACTTT. Translation gives CATSEQGNSPLHF.

This sequence joins TRBV9 and TRBJ2-3; D perhaps matches TRBD2 (6 bases). CDR3 size: 15 residues. Germline V gives CDR1 SGDLS, CDR2 YYNGEE. Trimming took off 4 bases at V and 4 bases at J, with 16 bases between the two ends. For the CDR3, the DNA is TGTGCCAGCAGCCCCCGGGGGAGTGGGGCAGATACGCAGTATTTT. Translation: CASSPRGSGADTQYF.

The rearrangement uses TRBV21-1 and TRBJ1-1. TRBV21-1 has pseudogene status. The CDR3 has 14 residues. CDR3 amino acids: CASPLRARGTEAFF. CDR3 sequence (DNA): TGTGCCAGTCCTCTGAGGGCGAGGGGCACTGAAGCTTTCTTT.

V and J are TRBV12-3 or TRBV12-4 and TRBJ1-1, with D maybe TRBD1 (5 bases). There are 11 residues in the CDR3. Deletions cut 5 bases from V and 8 bases from J, with 9 bases between. The CDR3 nucleotides read TGTGCCAGCAGTGAAGGGGTAGAAGCTTTCTTT. The encoded protein is CASSEGVEAFF.

This chain links TRBV13 with TRBJ1-2; D call uncertain. The ends were cut back, 3 bases at V and 14 bases at J, with 19 bases in the middle. CDR1 is PRHDT, CDR2 FYEKMQ, per germline (reference sequence). This CDR3 comprises 13 residues. CDR3 bases: TGTGCCAGCAGCTTGCAGAGCCAACCCCTTGGGACCTTC. Amino acid sequence: CASSLQSQPLGTF. Based on the CDR3 plus reference TRBV13 and TRBJ1-2, the full variable domain is AAGVIQSPRHLIKEKRETATLKCYPIPRHDTVYWYQQGPGQDPQFLISFYEKMQSDKGSIPDRFSAQQFSDYHSELNMSSLELGDSALYFCASSLQSQPLGTFGSGTRLTVV.

The V and J genes are TRBV19 and TRBJ2-5, with TRBD2 identical over 7 bases. Germline V gene sequence: CDR1 LNHDA, CDR2 SQIVND (reference sequence). V dropped 5 bases and J dropped 0; count of bases not matched to a gene: 6. The CDR3 is made up of 15 amino acids. The chain's CDR3 is CASSSGGRDQETQYF. Here the CDR3 DNA reads TGTGCCAGTAGTTCCGGGGGGAGGGACCAAGAGACCCAGTACTTC.

This rearrangement joins TRBV7-3 to TRBJ2-7, with 9 bases identical to TRBD2. With 3 bases clipped from V and 3 bases from J, the junction kept 6 bases outside the gene matches. The germline CDR1 and CDR2 sequences are SGHTA and FQGTGA. CDR3 length: 15 amino acids. CDR3 loop: CASSFSGGPVYEQYF. CDR3 nucleotide sequence: TGTGCCAGCAGCTTTAGCGGGGGACCCGTCTACGAGCAGTACTTC.

This rearrangement joins TRBV24-1 to TRBJ2-1; no clear D gene. The V end was cut by 0 bases, the J end by 0 bases, with 8 bases between. The CDR3 loop spans 16 amino acids. Looked up from germline, CDR1 is KGHDR and CDR2 is SFDVKD. The CDR3 sequence: CATSDLSYSSYNEQFF. The CDR3, as DNA: TGTGCCACCAGTGATTTGTCATATAGCTCCTACAATGAGCAGTTCTTC.

CDR3 nucleotide sequence: TGTGCCAGCAGCGAAACGGGGACAGGGGTGGATACGCAGTATTTT. It translates to CASSETGTGVDTQYF. The chain combines TRBV9 with TRBJ2-3, with 10 bases fitting TRBD1. The germline V gene has CDR1 SGDLS and CDR2 YYNGEE. V shed 3 bases and J 6 bases; nucleotides not matched to a gene: 7. This CDR3 has 15 residues.

V gene TRBV5-6 combines with J gene TRBJ2-1; 7 bases align to TRBD2. CDR1 and CDR2 from the germline V gene are SGHDT and YYEEEE. The junction had 10 bases not matched to a gene; V was cut back by 1 base and J by 9 bases. The CDR3 contains 15 residues. Here the CDR3 DNA reads TGTGCCAGCAGCTTGTCTAGCGGACCCAAGGGTGAGCAGTTCTTC. Translating it yields CASSLSSGPKGEQFF.

The V call is TRBV4-1, the J call TRBJ2-1; the D gene could be TRBD1 or TRBD2 (5 bases each). The CDR3 extends over 16 amino acids. The ends were cut back, 3 bases at V and 10 bases at J, with 22 bases in the middle. Germline V CDR1 and CDR2: MGHRA, YSYEKL. Written as DNA, the CDR3 is TGCGCCAGCAGCCAGACCATCCCACTAGGGGCCGTCGAGCAGTTCTTC. Protein sequence: CASSQTIPLGAVEQFF.

This clonotype was seen once. The chain links TRBV9 to TRBJ2-6; no clear D gene. Germline V gene data show CDR1 as SGDLS and CDR2 as YYNGEE. This CDR3 contains 14 residues. V was cut by 3 bases and J by 2 bases, with 6 bases left in between. CDR3 sequence reads: CASSGHTGANVLTF. In nucleotides, the CDR3 is TGTGCCAGCAGCGGACACACTGGGGCCAACGTCCTGACTTTC.

As for this clonotype: Its ends do not fully match the called genes, so a read error is possible. The J gene is TRBJ2-4, the V gene TRBV13; 7 bases agree with TRBD1. The CDR3 length is 14 residues. CDR1 PRHDT and CDR2 FYEKMQ come from the germline V gene (reference sequence). CDR3 region: CASSIGGGKNIQYF. The CDR3 bases are TGTGCCAGCAGCATAGGGGGCGGGAAAAACATTCAGTACTTC.

The sample holds a few counts of this clonotype. The gene calls are TRBV4-1 and TRBJ2-2; D gene ambiguous. V was shortened by 0 bases and J by 10 bases, with 6 bases between the two germline ends. This CDR3 is built from 12 residues. Looked up from germline, CDR1 is MGHRA and CDR2 is YSYEKL. CDR3 bases: TGCGCCAGCAGCCAAGAGACTGCGGAGCTGTTTTTT. Encoded protein: CASSQETAELFF.

The chain employs TRBV20-1 and TRBJ1-2; the match to TRBD1 covers 8 bases. From germline, CDR1 is DFQATT and CDR2 SNEGSKA (reference sequence). Germline trimming cut 1 base from V and 5 bases from J; bases unmatched to any gene: 3. The length of the CDR3 is 13 residues. CDR3 bases: TGCAGTGCTAGAGGGACAGGGAATTATGGCTACACCTTC. Translation gives CSARGTGNYGYTF.

The rearrangement links TRBV25-1 to TRBJ2-5; no firm D call. There are 10 residues in the CDR3. V was clipped by 10 bases and J by 1 base, with 4 bases between them. The germline V gene encodes CDR1 MGHDK and CDR2 SYGVNS. CDR3 loop: CATRQETQYF. In DNA form, the CDR3 reads TGTGCCACGCGCCAAGAGACCCAGTACTTC.